The 3 T cell receptor beta chains given below trace back to one sample, sequenced in a study of blood T cell repertoires in COVID-19. Libraries were prepared by immunoSEQ multiplex PCR; TCRdb keeps only in-frame clonotypes and omits some of them. The table has about 240,000 clones, about 80% seen once; the top ten hold approximately 4%. The specimen was PBMCs or T cells enriched from blood (not recorded which). Source of these receptors: a woman aged 40 to 55 who had been exposed to COVID-19.

The chain recombines TRBV5-8 with TRBJ1-5; TRBD1 matches 7 bases. Germline-derived CDR1 and CDR2 are SGHTS and YDEGEE. The CDR3 has 17 amino acids. After removal of 0 bases from V and 4 bases from J, the junction contained 10 bases not matched to a gene. CDR3 loop: CASSLEDGTDLNQPQHF. In nucleotides, the CDR3 is TGTGCCAGCAGCTTGGAAGACGGGACAGATTTAAATCAGCCCCAGCATTTT. Drawing the rest from reference TRBV5-8 and TRBJ1-5, the complete variable domain is EAGVTQSPTHLIKTRGQQATLRCSPISGHTSVYWYQQALGLGLQFLLWYDEGEERNRGNFPPRFSGRQFPNYSSELNVNALELEDSALYLCASSLEDGTDLNQPQHFGDGTRLSIL.

The J gene is TRBJ1-2, the V gene TRBV6-5, with 9 bases fitting TRBD1. This CDR3 has 15 amino acids. Germline values: CDR1 MNHEY, CDR2 SVGAGI. Trimming at V came to 0 bases and at J to 4 bases, leaving 3 bases not matched to a gene. CDR3 nucleotide sequence: TGTGCCAGCAGTTACTCCGACAGGGGGACCTATGGCTACACCTTC. Translating it yields CASSYSDRGTYGYTF.

This clone has ten or more counts. The V gene is TRBV4-1, the J gene TRBJ2-1, with 12 bases fitting TRBD2. CDR3 length equals 16 residues. CDR1 is MGHRA, CDR2 YSYEKL, per germline. The V gene end was trimmed by 4 bases and the J gene end by 6 bases; junction bases not matched to a gene: 7. The CDR3 protein is CASSLRTSGEANEQFF. The CDR3 DNA reads TGCGCCAGCAGCCTCCGGACTAGCGGGGAGGCCAATGAGCAGTTCTTC.